A single T cell receptor (beta chain) is shown here with its context. This receptor's antigen is unknown. Per-base qualities were not stored, and no clone one base away is much larger. The data are from a study of T cell clonotyping in hematopoietic cell transplantation (dated by TCRdb to about 2021). About the investigation overall: In the study, approximately 140 blood samples were gathered from roughly 33 consecutive transplant recipients and their related donors. Recruitment of patients was conducted between late 2015 and January 2017, and follow-up was continued until late 2020 or death. The paper's findings and limits, for the study overall: Just a small fraction of recipient repertoires overlapped with donor repertoires, and more than 97% appeared de novo at the given depth. The sample size was limited, and because cells were not sorted, the contributions of CD4 and CD8 repertoires could not be separated. Donor and pretransplant recipient Inverse Simpson Index values predicted broader posttransplant TCR repertoire diversity. After transplant, TCR diversity in recipients dropped, and pathologically expanded clonotypes climbed progressively between day 30 and day 180.

The immunoSEQ assay, a bias-controlled multiplex PCR with V- and J-specific primers, was used to amplify TCR beta CDR3 regions from genomic DNA. A second PCR step added a proprietary barcode and Illumina adapter sequences to the CDR3 amplicons. CDR3 libraries were sequenced on an Illumina MiSeq instrument. Per the original workflow: immunoSEQ Analyzer 3.0 was used for export and quality control, with R Bioconductor and Immunarch used for downstream analyses. Only productive rearrangements within the normalized downsampled data set were used in the calculation of repertoire metrics. In the normalized cohort, clonotypes with more than 5 templates were defined as pathologically expanded. The Inverse Simpson Index was used to measure repertoire diversity. To capture all clonotypes, the CMV-specificity analyses were run on the non-normalized data set. Entries here come from immuneACCESS through TCRdb and include only in-frame sequences with V and J called. Some clones fail to appear in such tables; in the studies checked, an unresolved V gene covers under half of the shortfall, and the cause of the remainder is unknown. V, J and clone size are taken as reported in that table, and D and trimming were inferred from the DNA itself. This sample lists about 15,000 clones; roughly 88% were detected once. The top ten clonotypes cover approximately 4.5% of the sample.

Blood samples for TCR beta sequencing were given by related transplant donors. Using Nuclei Lysis Solution, genomic DNA was extracted from unfractionated peripheral blood mononuclear cells that were either fresh or cryopreserved. Based on the germline V gene, the CDR1 and CDR2 sequences are SGHDT and YYEEEE. Between the V and J ends, shortened by 4 bases and 3 bases respectively, the junction contains 8 bases. The CDR3 spans 12 residues, from the cysteine through the phenylalanine. The DNA shown is the 36-base CDR3, in frame from base 1. This clonotype was sampled from a woman in her forties in good health. Some clones in this sample may be carry-over from other donors' samples. The sample was peripheral blood mononuclear cells. Recombination connected TRBV5-6 to TRBJ2-7; the D gene cannot be resolved reliably. The CDR3 sequence is CASSRKNYEQYF. The sequenced DNA is TGTGCCAGCAGCCGGAAAAACTACGAGCAGTACTTC.